Below, 10 T cell receptor beta chains from the same sample are listed, as sequenced in a study of T cell repertoires in aging, cancer and after chemotherapy (dated by TCRdb to the late 2010s). TCR beta rearrangements were amplified from genomic DNA extracted from peripheral blood rather than from sorted cells or RNA. The listed sequencing device is Illumina MiSeq. Rearranged TRB sequences spanning V, D and J segments were amplified in a multiplex touch-down PCR with a mixed TRB-A/B primer pool. In TCRdb, the public reads were trimmed at Q25 with fastp and aligned with MiXCR, with productive beta chains retained. Rows are combined by CDR3 protein, so each entry shows the most common genes and DNA. The sample table contains about 1,400 distinct CDR3 sequences; only one count was recorded for about a fifth of them. The ten largest make up roughly 35% of the sample. The material sequenced was blood. The receptors originated from a human donor with a solid tumor.

In its sample, this clonotype is medium-sized. The chain employs TRBV30 and TRBJ2-3; no reliable D call. The CDR3 is 14 amino acids. Per germline, CDR1 GTSNPN and CDR2 SVGIG (reference sequence). With 4 bases removed from V and 6 bases from J, the gap between germline ends came to 17 bases. The CDR3 is CAWTHEGLRDTQYF. CDR3 bases: TGTGCCTGGACCCACGAAGGGTTAAGGGATACGCAGTATTTT. Drawing the rest from reference TRBV30 and TRBJ2-3, the complete variable domain is SQTIHQWPATLVQPVGSPLSLECTVEGTSNPNLYWYRQAAGRGLQLLFYSVGIGQISSEVPQNLSASRPQDRQFILSSKKLLLSDSGFYLCAWTHEGLRDTQYFGPGTRLTVL.

This clonotype has a handful of counts. The rearrangement joins TRBV4-3 to TRBJ2-3; D call uncertain. The CDR3 contains 14 residues. Germline CDR1 LGHNA, CDR2 YSLEER. The ends were cut back, 4 bases at V and 4 bases at J, with 12 bases in the middle. The DNA for the CDR3 is TGCGCCAGCAGCCGAGACCCCGCGGCAGATACGCAGTATTTT. Protein product: CASSRDPAADTQYF.

By proportion, this clonotype is medium-sized. The chain is built from TRBV19 and TRBJ2-2; D tentatively reads TRBD1 or TRBD2 (5 bases each). Trimming stripped 6 bases from V and 6 bases from J, with 11 bases between. The CDR3 consists of 13 residues. Looked up from germline, CDR1 is LNHDA and CDR2 is SQIVND (reference sequence). CDR3 in amino acids: CASRPPGPGELFF. The CDR3 nucleotides read TGTGCCAGTAGGCCCCCGGGACCCGGGGAGCTGTTTTTT. The complete variable domain, with remaining parts taken from reference TRBV19 and TRBJ2-2, reads DGGITQSPKYLFRKEGQNVTLSCEQNLNHDAMYWYRQDPGQGLRLIYYSQIVNDFQKGDIAEGYSVSREKKESFPLTVTSAQKNPTAFYLCASRPPGPGELFFGEGSRLTVL.

By sample share, this clonotype is medium-sized (0.01 to 0.1%). The chain employs TRBV18 and TRBJ2-7, with D uncertain. CDR1 and CDR2 (germline): KGHSH, LQKENI. V was trimmed by 5 bases and J by 3 bases, leaving 14 bases between them. The CDR3 loop spans 14 amino acids. CDR3 sequence (DNA): TGTGCCAGCTCAGAAGTTCAGTTAGTCTACGAGCAGTACTTC. This sequence encodes CASSEVQLVYEQYF.

This clonotype is judged medium-sized. This chain joins TRBV6-6 and TRBJ2-4; D might be TRBD2 (5 bases). Germline assignment: CDR1 MNHNY and CDR2 SVGAGI (reference sequence). V was cut by 5 bases and J by 3 bases, with 11 bases left in between. CDR3 size: 14 residues. The CDR3 coding sequence is TGTGCCAGCAGTCAGACTCGGGACAAAAACATTCAGTACTTC. Encoded protein: CASSQTRDKNIQYF.

This clonotype is deemed medium-sized (0.01 to 0.1%). The chain links TRBV6-2 or TRBV6-3 to TRBJ2-1, with D possibly TRBD1 on 5 matching bases. The CDR3 is 14 residues long. The germline V and J ends were trimmed by 2 bases and 0 bases, with 5 bases remaining between them. The germline gives CDR1 MNHEY, CDR2 SVGEGT. Here the CDR3 reads CASSYDSSYNEQFF. CDR3 bases: TGTGCCAGCAGTTACGACAGCTCCTACAATGAGCAGTTCTTC.

By sample share, this clonotype is medium-sized. The chain couples TRBV7-6 to TRBJ2-3; D is unresolved. This CDR3 has 15 amino acids. V was pared by 2 bases and J by 2 bases, with 11 bases between. Looked up from germline, CDR1 is SGHVS and CDR2 is FNYEAQ. The CDR3 bases are TGTGCCAGCAGCTTATTGCAGGCGCTCACAGATACGCAGTATTTT. Translated, it gives CASSLLQALTDTQYF.

This clonotype is medium-sized in the sample. The chain carries TRBV10-3 and TRBJ2-7; D remains unclear. The CDR3 consists of 12 residues. V shed 10 bases and J shed 5 bases, with 15 bases lying between them. CDR1 and CDR2 (germline): ENHRY, SYGVKD. CDR3 bases: TGTGCCACCCAACCTCGCCCCCACGAGCAGTACTTC. Translating it yields CATQPRPHEQYF.

The chain recombines TRBV19 with TRBJ1-2; TRBD1 might be the D (5 bases). Trimming stripped 2 bases from V and 4 bases from J, with 14 bases between. The CDR3 is made up of 15 amino acids. CDR1 and CDR2 (germline): LNHDA, SQIVND (reference sequence). In nucleotides, the CDR3 is TGTGCCAGTAGTATACAGGGAGTCGGGGGCTATGGCTACACCTTC. Translation gives CASSIQGVGGYGYTF.

The chain combines TRBV25-1 with TRBJ1-4, with unresolved D. The V gene's germline CDR1 is MGHDK and CDR2 SYGVNS. Trimming shortened V by 7 bases and J by 8 bases, and 14 bases separated the two germline ends. The CDR3 is made up of 13 amino acids. In nucleotides, the CDR3 is TGTGCCAGCACCCAACCCGGTATAGAAAAACTGTTTTTT. Translated, it gives CASTQPGIEKLFF.